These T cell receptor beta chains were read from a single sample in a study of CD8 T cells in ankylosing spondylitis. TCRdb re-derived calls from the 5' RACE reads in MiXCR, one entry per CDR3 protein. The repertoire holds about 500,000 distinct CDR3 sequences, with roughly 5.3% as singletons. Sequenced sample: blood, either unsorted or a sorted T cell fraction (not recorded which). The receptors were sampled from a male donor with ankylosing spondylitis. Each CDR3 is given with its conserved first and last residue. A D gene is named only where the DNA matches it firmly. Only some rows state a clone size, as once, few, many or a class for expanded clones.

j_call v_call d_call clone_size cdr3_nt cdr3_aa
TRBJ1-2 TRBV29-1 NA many TGCAGCGTTGGGGCAGGGGTTCACTATGGCTACACCTTC CSVGAGVHYGYTF
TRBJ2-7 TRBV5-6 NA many TGTGCCAGCAGCTTGGGCGGGCGAGTGTACGAGCAGTACTTC CASSLGGRVYEQYF
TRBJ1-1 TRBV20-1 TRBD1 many TGCAGTGCTGGAGACAGGGGGCGGACGAACACTGAAGCTTTCTTT CSAGDRGRTNTEAFF
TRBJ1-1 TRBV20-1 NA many TGCAGTGCCTACGGGACACCTACTGAAGCTTTCTTT CSAYGTPTEAFF
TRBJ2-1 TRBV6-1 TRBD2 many TGTGCCAGCACCCCCATTAGCGGGGGGGTGCATGAGCAGTTCTTC CASTPISGGVHEQFF
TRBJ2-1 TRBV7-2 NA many TGTGCCAGCAGCTTAATCTCCCTCTACAATGAGCAGTTCTTC CASSLISLYNEQFF
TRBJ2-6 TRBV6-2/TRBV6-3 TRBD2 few TGTGCCAGCAGTTGGGGACTAGCGGGCTTCTCTGGGGCCAACGTCCTGACTTTC CASSWGLAGFSGANVLTF
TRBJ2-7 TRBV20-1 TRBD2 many TGCAGTGCTAGAGATAGGAGCGGGAGATACGAGCAGTACTTC CSARDRSGRYEQYF
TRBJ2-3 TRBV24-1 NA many TGTGCCACCAGTGACAGATTCCGCACAGATACGCAGTATTTT CATSDRFRTDTQYF
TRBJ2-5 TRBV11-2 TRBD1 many TGTGCCAGCAGCTTAACAGGGGTTGGCCAAGAGACCCAGTACTTC CASSLTGVGQETQYF
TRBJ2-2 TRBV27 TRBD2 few TGTGCCAGCAGCCTGGGGACTAGCGGCCTGAACACCGGGGAGCTGTTTTTT CASSLGTSGLNTGELFF
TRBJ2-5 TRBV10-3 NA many TGTGCCATCAGTGAGTCGAGGTTGCCAGGGCAAGAGACCCAGTACTTC CAISESRLPGQETQYF
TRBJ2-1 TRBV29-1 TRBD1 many TGCAGCGTGAGAACGGGACAGGGGAGCTCCTACAATGAGCAGTTCTTC CSVRTGQGSSYNEQFF
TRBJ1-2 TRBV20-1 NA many TGCAGTGTCCGGGACAACTATGGCTACACCTTC CSVRDNYGYTF
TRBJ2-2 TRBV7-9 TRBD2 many TGTGCCAGCAGCTCTAGACTAGCGTCGGACACCGGGGAGCTGTTTTTT CASSSRLASDTGELFF
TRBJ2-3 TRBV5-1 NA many TGCGCCAGCAGCTCAGGGGACAGCACAGATACGCAGTATTTT CASSSGDSTDTQYF
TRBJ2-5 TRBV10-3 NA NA TGTGCCATCAGTCCTCGAAGGGATGGAGAGACCCAGTACTTC CAISPRRDGETQYF
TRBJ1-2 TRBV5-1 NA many TGCGCCAGCAGCTCGCAAATCCAGACAATTTATGGCTACACCTTC CASSSQIQTIYGYTF
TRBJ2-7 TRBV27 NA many TGTGCCAGCAGTACCCAGGATACCTACGAGCAGTACTTC CASSTQDTYEQYF
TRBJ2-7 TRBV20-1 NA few TGCAGTGCTAAACGACTAACTCCGAGCTCCTACGAGCAGTACTTC CSAKRLTPSSYEQYF
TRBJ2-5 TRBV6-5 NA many TGTGCCAGCAGTTTCGGAAAAGAGACCCAGTACTTC CASSFGKETQYF
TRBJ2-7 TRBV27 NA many TGTGCCAGCAGTTCCCCCCCCCTCTCTCGGGAGCAGTACTTC CASSSPPLSREQYF
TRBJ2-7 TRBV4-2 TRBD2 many TGTGCCAGCAGCCAAGAAGGGACTAGCGGGAGCTACGAGCAGTACTTC CASSQEGTSGSYEQYF
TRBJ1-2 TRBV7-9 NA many TGTGCCAGCAGCCAGGGAAGCTCCTATGGCTACACCTTC CASSQGSSYGYTF
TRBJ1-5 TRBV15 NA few TGTGCCACCAGCATACAGGGTGCTAGCAATCAGCCCCAGCATTTT CATSIQGASNQPQHF
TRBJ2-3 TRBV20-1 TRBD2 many TGCAGTGCTTCTCGAGCGGGAGGGCCAGAAACGCAGTATTTT CSASRAGGPETQYF
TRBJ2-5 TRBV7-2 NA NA TGTGCCAGCAGCTTGGGTTCCGGGGGGCGGGAGACCCAGTACTTC CASSLGSGGRETQYF
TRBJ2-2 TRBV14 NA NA TGTGCCAGCAGCCAATACCTACCTCCCGACGGGGAGCTGTTTTTT CASSQYLPPDGELFF
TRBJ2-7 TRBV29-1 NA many TGCAGCGTTGAAGTACTCTCCGGTTTCTCCTACGAGCAGTACTTC CSVEVLSGFSYEQYF
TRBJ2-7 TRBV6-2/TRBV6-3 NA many TGTGCCAGCAGTTATCTCCCCCCAAGGCAGGAGACCTACGAGCAGTACTTC CASSYLPPRQETYEQYF
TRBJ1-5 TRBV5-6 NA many TGTGCCAGCAGCTTTGGGACGGCGCGTCGGCCCCAGCATTTT CASSFGTARRPQHF
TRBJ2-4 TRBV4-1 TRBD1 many TGCGCCAGCAGCCATCCTCCGACAGGGACGGGCAAAAACATTCAGTACTTC CASSHPPTGTGKNIQYF
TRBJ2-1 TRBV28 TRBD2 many TGTGCCAGCAGGGGGACTAGCGGGAGGGGCACCTACAATGAGCAGTTCTTC CASRGTSGRGTYNEQFF
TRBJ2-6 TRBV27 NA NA TGTGCCAGCAGTTTAAACGGGCGGCTGGGACCTGGGGCCAACGTCCTGACTTTC CASSLNGRLGPGANVLTF
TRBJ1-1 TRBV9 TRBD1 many TGTGCCAGCAGCGTAGGCCCTAGCACAGGGGAAGTCACTGAAGCTTTCTTT CASSVGPSTGEVTEAFF
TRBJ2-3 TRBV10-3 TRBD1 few TGTGCCATCAGTTTGGACAGGTCTAGCACAGATACGCAGTATTTT CAISLDRSSTDTQYF
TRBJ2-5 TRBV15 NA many TGTGCCACCAGCAGGACTAATAAAGAGACCCAGTACTTC CATSRTNKETQYF
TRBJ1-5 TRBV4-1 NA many TGCGCCAGCAGCCAAGATGAGAATCAGCCCCAGCATTTT CASSQDENQPQHF